Sequencing of this T cell receptor (beta chain) was carried out in a study of cytotoxic CD8 clonotypes in ibrutinib-treated CLL. Findings and caveats of the study: Higher circulating CD8+ T-cell counts strongly accompanied higher baseline clonality, above age-matched healthy donors.

Details on this clone: Its antigen is not identified.

The CDR3 loop spans 15 amino acids. The germline CDR1 and CDR2 sequences are SGHTA and FQGTGA. The V and J ends lost 3 bases and 12 bases, in that order; junction bases with no gene match: 12. Generated by immunoSEQ multiplex PCR, the TCRdb table keeps only in-frame clones and is missing some. This sample has more than 110,000 clones, with 75% to 95% found just once. The chain recombines TRBV7-3 with TRBJ2-1, with 9 bases lining up with TRBD2. The starting material was PBMCs, obtained after 12 months of ibrutinib treatment. This TCR came from a human donor with chronic lymphocytic leukemia. The CDR3 bases are TGTGCCAGCAGCTTGTCTGCGGGAGGGTTATTGGGGCAGTTCTTC. Amino acids: CASSLSAGGLLGQFF.